The clone carrying this TCR beta chain was seen only a few times. Its antigen is still unknown. Looked up from germline, CDR1 is SQVTM and CDR2 is ANQGSEA. V shed 5 bases and J shed 7 bases, with 8 bases lying between them. The CDR3 runs to 10 residues. These data originate in a study of T-cell reconstitution after alpha-beta-depleted transplantation in children. Broader study findings: At around two months after transplant, the alpha-beta T cells were reportedly derived from several hundred expanded clones that came from non-depleted graft cells. The authors attributed T-cell counts and diversity one year after transplant mostly to newly produced T cells. TCRbeta diversity was high at day 60 in some patients (a result of surviving recipient T cells and thymic progenitors).

During its preparation, the TCRbeta library received unique molecular identifiers. MiXCR was run by TCRdb on the PCR reads, yielding one entry per CDR3 protein. The table records approximately 79,000 distinct CDR3 sequences, 18% of them present only once. The sample consisted of PBMCs, mostly from graft donor cells, taken 360 days after TCRalphabeta/CD19-depleted stem cell transplant. The sequence was obtained from a male patient between 2 and 10 years old who had a stem cell transplant for acute lymphoblastic leukemia, so the T cells may come from the graft donor. J is TRBJ1-2 and V is TRBV29-1; the D is unclear. Here the CDR3 DNA reads TGCAGCGTTCATTTGTCTGGCTACACCTTC. Translated, it gives CSVHLSGYTF.